Following are 10 T cell receptor beta chains from one sample sequenced in a study of cytomegalovirus exposure and HLA in healthy donors. Both 60 Vbeta primers and 13 Jbeta primers went into the PCR. Clones were sequenced by immunoSEQ multiplex PCR, and TCRdb holds only the in-frame ones, with some missing. The sample includes under 150,000 clones, about 78% of them seen just once. The sequenced sample consisted of PBMCs. The receptor set was obtained from a woman aged 25 to 45 in good health and CMV-seropositive.

The rearrangement links TRBV9 to TRBJ2-1, with 8 nucleotides matching TRBD2. This CDR3 is 16 amino acids long. V lost 4 bases, J lost 4 bases, and 10 bases stayed unmatched. Per the germline V gene, CDR1 is SGDLS and CDR2 is YYNGEE. The CDR3 nucleotides read TGTGCCAGCAGCCCACAAACTAGCGGAGCTTACAATGAGCAGTTCTTC. It encodes CASSPQTSGAYNEQFF.

The V gene is TRBV5-1, the J gene TRBJ2-5, with D unresolved. The J call could be wrong; TRBJ2-7 is a better fit for the DNA end. CDR1 and CDR2 (germline): SGHRS, YFSETQ. The CDR3 sequence is 17 residues long. The DNA for the CDR3 is TGCGCCAGCAGCTTTTCCAGCAGCTATGATCCAGGATACGAGCAGTACTTC. Translating it yields CASSFSSSYDPGYEQYF.

This chain links TRBV11-3 with TRBJ2-7, with a possible D match to TRBD2 (6 bases). The V gene lost 6 bases and the J gene lost 0 bases, with 15 bases spanning the gap. CDR1 and CDR2 from the germline V gene are SGHNT and YENEEA. There are 15 residues in the CDR3. CDR3 in amino acids: CASSKRDSSSYEQYF. The CDR3 region has the DNA TGTGCCAGCAGTAAACGGGACTCATCCTCCTACGAGCAGTACTTC.

This clone was seen once. J is TRBJ1-1 and V is TRBV6-5, with D possibly matching TRBD1 (6 bases). Trimming took off 2 bases at V and 8 bases at J, with 9 bases between the two ends. Germline CDR1 reads MNHEY; CDR2 reads SVGAGI. This CDR3 has 12 residues. CDR3 sequence reads: CASSYGGPEAFF. CDR3 in DNA: TGTGCCAGCAGTTACGGGGGCCCCGAAGCTTTCTTT.

This clone was detected only a few times. The rearrangement uses TRBV7-6 and TRBJ2-3; D remains unclear. V lost 4 bases to trimming and J lost 3 bases, with 8 bases between them. Germline loops: CDR1 SGHVS, CDR2 FNYEAQ. The CDR3 length is 13 residues. The CDR3 sequence is CASSSVRTDTQYF. The CDR3 coding sequence is TGTGCCAGCAGCTCCGTTCGGACAGATACGCAGTATTTT.

Concerning this clone: Compared with germline, one end of the junction differs, possibly owing to a read error. The chain is built from TRBV7-9 and TRBJ2-7, with D possibly matching TRBD2 (8 bases). The CDR3 has 18 amino acids. Germline V gene data show CDR1 as SEHNR and CDR2 as FQNEAQ (reference sequence). CDR3 amino acids: CSSTSREGFTGDTYEQYF. In DNA form, the CDR3 reads TGTTCCAGCACCTCCCGGGAGGGCTTTACAGGGGACACCTACGAGCAGTACTTC.

The chain has TRBV5-8 and TRBJ2-1; D might be TRBD1 (6 bases). This CDR3 has 15 residues. Germline loops: CDR1 SGHTS, CDR2 YDEGEE. V gave up 6 bases and J gave up 1 base, with 14 bases separating them. Here the CDR3 DNA reads TGTGCCAGCATCCGGACAGTCGAATCCTACAATGAGCAGTTCTTC. Translating gives CASIRTVESYNEQFF. Looking up the rest from reference TRBV5-8 and TRBJ2-1 gives the full variable domain: EAGVTQSPTHLIKTRGQQATLRCSPISGHTSVYWYQQALGLGLQFLLWYDEGEERNRGNFPPRFSGRQFPNYSSELNVNALELEDSALYLCASIRTVESYNEQFFGPGTRLTVL.

In DNA, the CDR3 is TGTGCTAGTGCCCCCGAGAACCTATATCAGCCCCAGCATTTT. Amino acids: CASAPENLYQPQHF. This chain joins TRBV12-5 and TRBJ1-5; D not resolved. V was cut by 7 bases and J by 5 bases, with 15 bases left in between. The CDR3 sequence is 14 residues long. Germline V lookup: CDR1 LGHNT, CDR2 FRNRAP.

This clone was picked up one time. The J gene is TRBJ1-5, the V gene TRBV5-5; possible D gene TRBD1, 5 bases. Trimming removed 4 bases at V and 5 bases at J, with 10 bases between. CDR3 length equals 13 residues. The germline V gene encodes CDR1 SGHKS and CDR2 YYEKEE (reference sequence). CDR3 coding DNA: TGTGCCAGCAGCGGCAGGGTCGATCAGCCCCAGCATTTT. This sequence encodes CASSGRVDQPQHF.

V gene TRBV5-1 combines with J gene TRBJ2-3, with D perhaps matching TRBD2 (6 bases). Germline CDR1 reads SGHRS; CDR2 reads YFSETQ. The CDR3 has 16 amino acids. Trimming removed 4 bases from V and 4 bases from J, with 19 bases in between. CDR3 coding DNA: TGCGCCAGCAGCGATGCGGGACTCCACCCCCCAGATACGCAGTATTTT. It yields the protein CASSDAGLHPPDTQYF.